Sequencing of this T cell receptor (beta chain) was carried out in a study of early T cells in non-severe SARS-CoV-2 infection. Unique molecular identifiers tagged individual cDNA molecules. MiXCR, applied by TCRdb to the 5' RACE reads, yields one record per CDR3 protein. This sample yields more than 90,000 distinct CDR3 sequences, of which roughly 13% are seen a single time; approximately 2.4% belongs to the top ten. The CDR3 contains 12 residues. Deletions cut 8 bases from V and 4 bases from J, with 11 bases between. Germline V gene sequence: CDR1 SNHLY, CDR2 FYNNEI. This clonotype showed up many times. Antigen specificity is unknown. Study-wide findings and caveats: The matching step, a VDJdb search, favored anti-spike CD8 responses and missed private and CD4 specificities.

The V call is TRBV2, the J call TRBJ1-1, with D unresolved. The source of this sequence is an adult who was a healthcare worker with PCR-confirmed SARS-CoV-2 infection or an uninfected control (not recorded which). The sequencing input was whole blood. CDR3 sequence (DNA): TGTGCCAGCCTTTTCGGGGTCACTGAAGCTTTCTTT. Protein sequence: CASLFGVTEAFF.